This T cell receptor (beta chain) was identified in a study of T cell changes during pregnancy in multiple sclerosis. Losses at the gene ends were 5 bases for V and 3 bases for J; bases not matched to a gene: 4. The CDR3 has 14 residues. The germline gives CDR1 SEHNR, CDR2 FQNEAQ (reference sequence). Profiled with immunoSEQ multiplex PCR; TCRdb holds only in-frame clones, not every one. The sample holds tens of thousands of clones, about nine tenths seen once. The sequenced sample was CD8+ T cells from peripheral blood mononuclear cells, obtained before pregnancy. The V and J genes are TRBV7-9 and TRBJ2-7; 10 nucleotides line up with TRBD2. The TCR sequence derives from a female donor with multiple sclerosis, enrolled in a pregnancy study. CDR3 sequence: CASSDTSGIYEQYF. CDR3 nucleotide sequence: TGTGCCAGCAGCGATACTAGCGGGATCTACGAGCAGTACTTC.